A selection of T cell receptor beta chains follows, all from one sample in a study of T-cell memory formation after mild COVID-19. TCRdb ran MiXCR on the 5' RACE reads and lists one entry per CDR3 protein. The sample has 120,000 to 150,000 distinct CDR3 sequences; 15% to 20% are singletons. Sequenced input: PBMCs or a T cell subset sorted from them (not recorded which). These receptors were collected from an adult woman who had mild COVID-19 (a few samples of this study predate the infection). Cell type and time point are not known. Both conserved end residues are part of each CDR3.

length: 13
V: TRBV4-2
CDR3: CASSQGRGETQYF

length: 15
V: TRBV19
CDR3: CATRESGEAPYEQYF

length: 15
V: TRBV29-1
CDR3: CSVTEGAGGNYEQYF

length: 15
V: TRBV2
CDR3: CASSARLAGKETQYF

length: 13
V: TRBV7-8
CDR3: CASSQARTGELFF

length: 15
V: TRBV25-1
CDR3: CASSEGAGAVDTQYF

length: 11
V: TRBV29-1
CDR3: CSVSEVYEQYF

length: 11
V: TRBV30
CDR3: CAWSVTVEQFF

length: 14
V: TRBV20-1
CDR3: CSAASGTPNQPQHF

length: 17
V: TRBV20-1
CDR3: CSARVGLAGANTGELFF

length: 15
V: TRBV20-1
CDR3: CSASRGGGPPNEQYF

length: 11
V: TRBV30
CDR3: CAWSVNYGYTF

length: 14
V: TRBV7-9
CDR3: CASSLRGAGTEAFF

length: 13
V: TRBV29-1
CDR3: CSVEEPPRDTQYF

length: 16
V: TRBV18
CDR3: CASSPGAGQHNSPLHF

length: 15
V: TRBV5-1
CDR3: CASSWETVYQETQYF

length: 16
V: TRBV21-1
CDR3: CASRLLAGKNTGELFF

length: 17
V: TRBV12-3/TRBV12-4
CDR3: CAIQSKGVRGFRGELFF

length: 14
V: TRBV9
CDR3: CASSFSLGGYEQYF

length: 11
V: TRBV10-2
CDR3: CASGQQETQYF

length: 15
V: TRBV5-6
CDR3: CASSLGSAGGWEQFF

length: 16
V: TRBV4-1
CDR3: CASSQGRAYSTGELFF

length: 14
V: TRBV7-8
CDR3: CASSPRGPGSPLHF

length: 16
V: TRBV7-9
CDR3: CASSLGTGGSTDTQYF

length: 13
V: TRBV5-1
CDR3: CASSLDTFYGYTF

length: 14
V: TRBV5-6
CDR3: CASSLDGTALEQYF

length: 12
V: TRBV29-1
CDR3: CSGGTGPYEQYF

length: 15
V: TRBV9
CDR3: CASSVEPLPYNEQFF

length: 13
V: TRBV18
CDR3: CASSPQGGDEQYF

length: 13
V: TRBV9
CDR3: CASSPAVGSEQFF